One T cell receptor (beta chain) is described in this entry. No antigen is known for it. V lost 7 bases and J 6 bases, leaving 18 bases between the germline ends. The CDR3 contains 13 residues. Per germline, CDR1 DFQATT and CDR2 SNEGSKA (reference sequence). Using RNA template, CDR3s of TCR alpha and beta were amplified with iRepertoire arm-PCR. Input was 100-400 ng of tissue mRNA or PBMC total RNA. Using its own MiXCR run on the multiplex PCR reads, TCRdb lists one record per CDR3 protein. The sample has approximately 10,000 distinct CDR3 sequences, around three fifths seen once. These data belong to a study of glioma-infiltrating T cells. Findings and caveats of the study: Non-neoplastic patients had below-expected tissue-blood divergence, while all gliomas exceeded expectation.

Sequencing was done on a sample of glioma tissue, nonneoplastic brain tissue, or PBMCs (not recorded which). This chain joins TRBV20-1 and TRBJ2-5; a weak D match, TRBD2 (5 bases). This clonotype was sampled from a human donor with low-grade glioma or glioblastoma, undergoing nonglioma brain surgery, or in good health (not recorded which). This CDR3 is CSVGDEFRKTQYF. The CDR3 coding sequence is TGCAGTGTGGGAGACGAGTTTCGGAAGACCCAGTACTTC.